The T cell receptor beta chain described here comes from a study of identical twins. From the 5' RACE reads, TCRdb called clonotypes with MiXCR, one entry per CDR3 protein. The top ten clones hold roughly 0.9% of a sample with about 520,000 distinct CDR3 sequences, roughly a fifth of them seen once. Germline V lookup: CDR1 SGHVS, CDR2 FNYEAQ. Trimming stripped 0 bases from V and 3 bases from J, with 11 bases between. CDR3 size: 16 residues. This sample was shared with a second study, whose subject was T cells expressing NK-cell markers. That work contributes: Among several donors, these clonotypes also ranked first in the CD3+CD56-NKG2C+ fraction.

The sequencing sample was made of CD4+ T cells sorted from blood. The source is a woman in her late teens or twenties in good health. This chain connects TRBV7-6 to TRBJ2-2; D might be TRBD1 (5 bases). The CDR3 bases are TGTGCCAGCAGCTTAGCACAGGCACGGGACACCGGGGAGCTGTTTTTT. As protein: CASSLAQARDTGELFF.